This T cell receptor (beta chain) stems from a study of OX40 agonist ivuxolimab in advanced cancers. Clones were sequenced by immunoSEQ multiplex PCR, and TCRdb holds only the in-frame ones, with some missing. The sample gives some 80,000 clones, 80% to 90% of which show up once; more than 0.3% is in the top ten. The sequence derives from an adult with an advanced solid tumor such as melanoma, head and neck, liver or kidney cancer. This material consisted of CD4+ or CD8+ T cells sorted from blood, taken in a trial of the OX40 agonist ivuxolimab.

Here the CDR3 DNA reads TGTGCCAGCAGCGTAGGACACAATGAGCAGTTCTTC. This translates into CASSVGHNEQFF. The chain has TRBV9 and TRBJ2-1, with unresolved D. The V and J ends lost 0 bases and 5 bases respectively, with 3 bases between them. The CDR3 totals 12 residues. Germline CDR1 is SGDLS and CDR2 is YYNGEE. Full variable domain (rest looked up from reference TRBV9 and TRBJ2-1): DSGVTQTPKHLITATGQRVTLRCSPRSGDLSVYWYQQSLDQGLQFLIQYYNGEERAKGNILERFSAQQFPDLHSELNLSSLELGDSALYFCASSVGHNEQFFGPGTRLTVL.